The source of this TCR beta chain is a study of T cells in narcolepsy. Regarding the study as a whole: Healthy controls reportedly lacked the autoreactive clonotypes serially found in patients' blood. Same-patient CSF and blood CD4+ T cell clonotypes included HCRT-specific and TRIB2-specific autoreactive ones.

As concerns this clone: The antigen remains undetermined.

J lost 1 base, V lost 4 bases, and 15 bases had no gene match. The V gene's germline CDR1 is SGHTA and CDR2 FQGNSA. The CDR3 has 19 amino acids. Repertoires were generated with immunoSEQ multiplex PCR, while TCRdb's copy carries only in-frame clones and drops some. Here the sample spans about 29,000 clones, approximately 89% being singletons. This sequence was found in a human donor in good health. The V call is TRBV7-2, the J call TRBJ2-7; 11 bases align to TRBD2. The sample consisted of memory (CD45RA-) CD4+ T cells from blood. The CDR3 DNA is TGTGCCAGCAGCTCACCTTATGGGACTAGCGGAACCCCTTCCTACGAGCAGTACTTC. It yields the protein CASSSPYGTSGTPSYEQYF. Full variable domain (missing parts from reference TRBV7-2 and TRBJ2-7): GAGVSQSPSNKVTEKGKDVELRCDPISGHTALYWYRQSLGQGLEFLIYFQGNSAPDKSGLPSDRFSAERTGGSVSTLTIQRTQQEDSAVYLCASSSPYGTSGTPSYEQYFGPGTRLTVT.